Below are 20 T cell receptor beta chains sequenced from a single sample in a study of CD8+ T cells in alopecia areata. Sequencing used cDNA as its template, made by extracting RNA and reverse transcribing it. Sequenced by immunoSEQ multiplex PCR; TCRdb stores in-frame clones only, minus some. The sample records 150,000 or so clones, over 45% being singletons. The sample taken for sequencing was CD4+ T cells sorted from blood. These receptors were obtained from a human donor with alopecia areata.

The V call is TRBV7-3, the J call TRBJ1-1; D unresolved. Germline values: CDR1 SGHTA, CDR2 FQGTGA. V gave up 1 base and J gave up 2 bases, with 8 bases separating them. There are 14 residues in the CDR3. The DNA for the CDR3 is TGTGCCAGCAGCTTAAGTGGGGTAAACACTGAAGCTTTCTTT. It yields the protein CASSLSGVNTEAFF. Full variable domain (remainder filled in from reference TRBV7-3 and TRBJ1-1): GAGVSQTPSNKVTEKGKYVELRCDPISGHTALYWYRQSLGQGPEFLIYFQGTGAADDSGLPNDRFFAVRPEGSVSTLKIQRTERGDSAVYLCASSLSGVNTEAFFGQGTRLTVV.

The rearrangement joins TRBV2 to TRBJ2-3; the D gene is possibly TRBD1 (6 bases). The V and J ends lost 6 bases and 6 bases respectively, with 19 bases between them. The CDR3 consists of 15 residues. From germline, CDR1 is SNHLY and CDR2 FYNNEI. The CDR3 DNA reads as TGTGCCAGCAGACCTATCGGGACACCTCACGATACGCAGTATTTT. This encodes CASRPIGTPHDTQYF.

The V gene is TRBV6-5, the J gene TRBJ2-3; a possible D gene is TRBD2 (6 bases). Germline lookup yields CDR1 MNHEY and CDR2 SVGAGI. The ends were cut back, 4 bases at V and 5 bases at J, with 19 bases in the middle. The CDR3 length is 16 residues. The CDR3 reads CASSFLYGGTGDTQYF. CDR3 nucleotide sequence: TGTGCCAGCAGTTTCTTATATGGCGGGACGGGAGATACGCAGTATTTT.

This clone was observed a few times. J is TRBJ1-1 and V is TRBV5-4; maybe TRBD1 (5 bases). Germline-derived CDR1 and CDR2 are SGHNT and YYREEE (reference sequence). The CDR3 contains 13 residues. V gave up 5 bases and J gave up 4 bases, with 12 bases separating them. The CDR3 bases are TGTGCCAGCAGTTTTACAGGTCGCACTGAAGCTTTCTTT. It encodes CASSFTGRTEAFF.

This chain uses TRBV23-1 with TRBJ2-2; TRBD1 aligns across 8 bases. TRBV23-1 qualifies as an ORF whose function is uncertain. This CDR3 has 15 amino acids. The V gene end was trimmed by 5 bases and the J gene end by 7 bases; junction bases not matched to a gene: 9. Here the CDR3 reads CASSKGQAESGELFF. The DNA for the CDR3 is TGCGCCAGCAGTAAGGGACAGGCAGAAAGCGGGGAGCTGTTTTTT.

The gene calls are TRBV2 and TRBJ1-2; 9 bases line up with TRBD1. CDR3 length: 15 residues. J lost 8 bases, V lost 0 bases, and 7 bases had no gene match. CDR1 and CDR2 (germline): SNHLY, FYNNEI. The CDR3 DNA is TGTGCCAGCAGTGAAGCGCTTGGGACAGGGCTAGGCTACACCTTC. This translates into CASSEALGTGLGYTF. Supplemented by reference TRBV2 and TRBJ1-2, the full variable domain reads EPEVTQTPSHQVTQMGQEVILRCVPISNHLYFYWYRQILGQKVEFLVSFYNNEISEKSEIFDDQFSVERPDGSNFTLKIRSTKLEDSAMYFCASSEALGTGLGYTFGSGTRLTVV.

The chain employs TRBV29-1 and TRBJ2-7; 7 nucleotides match TRBD2. V trimming: 2 bases; J trimming: 4 bases; junction bases outside the gene matches: 14. CDR3 length: 16 residues. Germline loops: CDR1 SQVTM, CDR2 ANQGSEA. CDR3 nucleotides: TGCAGCGTTGAATTCGGACTCGGCGGGAGAGGTTACGAGCAGTACTTC. Residues: CSVEFGLGGRGYEQYF.

This clone appeared a single time. The gene calls are TRBV30 and TRBJ2-4; a possible D gene is TRBD2 (5 bases). Germline CDR1 GTSNPN, CDR2 SVGIG (reference sequence). The CDR3 has 18 amino acids. V was clipped by 4 bases and J by 0 bases, with 22 bases between them. CDR3 amino acids: CAWNRFGPSGLAKNIQYF. Written as DNA, the CDR3 is TGTGCCTGGAACCGGTTTGGACCAAGCGGTTTAGCCAAAAACATTCAGTACTTC.

The table lists this clone with a few counts. The V gene is TRBV7-9, the J gene TRBJ2-7, with D perhaps matching TRBD1 or TRBD2 (6 bases each). The CDR3 is made up of 15 amino acids. Trimming shortened V by 5 bases and J by 6 bases, and 20 bases separated the two germline ends. Germline V gene sequence: CDR1 SEHNR, CDR2 FQNEAQ (reference sequence). The CDR3 here is CASSRGLAGFFEQYF. Here the CDR3 DNA reads TGTGCCAGCAGCCGGGGGCTAGCCGGCTTTTTCGAGCAGTACTTC.

The CDR3 protein is CASSALGLAGGTGELFF. CDR3 DNA: TGTGCCAGCAGCGCCCTCGGACTAGCGGGAGGGACCGGGGAGCTGTTTTTT. The gene calls are TRBV9 and TRBJ2-2; 15 bases are a match to TRBD2. Unmatched junction bases numbered 5, after V lost 3 bases and J lost 5 bases. Germline values: CDR1 SGDLS, CDR2 YYNGEE. This CDR3 contains 17 residues.

This clone was seen a single time. The rearrangement uses TRBV30 and TRBJ1-2; D ambiguous. CDR3 length equals 12 residues. The germline V gene encodes CDR1 GTSNPN and CDR2 SVGIG (reference sequence). Trimming stripped 1 base from V and 2 bases from J, with 5 bases between. The CDR3: CAWSGVNYGYTF. The CDR3 DNA reads TGTGCCTGGAGTGGGGTCAACTATGGCTACACCTTC.

This chain connects TRBV28 to TRBJ2-7; TRBD1 matches 8 bases. Trimming at V came to 7 bases and at J to 0 bases, leaving 5 bases not matched to a gene. CDR3 length equals 14 residues. Germline-derived CDR1 and CDR2 are MDHEN and SYDVKM. The CDR3 DNA sequence: TGTGCCAGCACGCCGGGACAGGCCTCCTACGAGCAGTACTTC. This encodes CASTPGQASYEQYF.

This clone was observed a few times. The chain uses TRBV28 and TRBJ2-6, with D unresolved. Trimming shortened V by 5 bases and J by 4 bases, and 18 bases separated the two germline ends. The CDR3 has 17 residues. Germline V lookup: CDR1 MDHEN, CDR2 SYDVKM. CDR3 bases: TGTGCCAGCAGTCCCCCTGGACGATCGGTAGGGGCCAACGTCCTGACTTTC. Translated: CASSPPGRSVGANVLTF.

This clone was recorded many times. The chain uses TRBV11-1 and TRBJ2-5; TRBD2 is a possible D gene (6 bases). Between the trimmed V and J ends, which lost 5 bases and 1 base, there was a span of 11 bases. The V gene's germline CDR1 is SGHAT and CDR2 FQDESV (reference sequence). The CDR3 loop spans 14 amino acids. The CDR3 sequence: CASSPRGGQETQYF. The CDR3 DNA is TGTGCCAGCAGCCCGCGGGGCGGCCAAGAGACCCAGTACTTC.

The rearrangement uses TRBV2 and TRBJ2-7; 9 bases align to TRBD1. Germline CDR1 and CDR2: SNHLY and FYNNEI. The junction had 7 bases not matched to a gene; V was cut back by 7 bases and J by 3 bases. The CDR3 spans 14 residues. The CDR3 nucleotides read TGTGCCAGCACCCCGGACAGGGGCCTCTACGAGCAGTACTTC. Translation: CASTPDRGLYEQYF. Based on the CDR3 plus reference TRBV2 and TRBJ2-7, the full variable domain is EPEVTQTPSHQVTQMGQEVILRCVPISNHLYFYWYRQILGQKVEFLVSFYNNEISEKSEIFDDQFSVERPDGSNFTLKIRSTKLEDSAMYFCASTPDRGLYEQYFGPGTRLTVT.

The chain is built from TRBV5-1 and TRBJ2-4; D not certain. V lost 5 bases to trimming and J lost 6 bases, with 15 bases between them. CDR3 length: 14 amino acids. Germline CDR1 SGHRS, CDR2 YFSETQ. The CDR3 loop is CASRVGPSGNIQYF. CDR3 in DNA: TGCGCCAGCAGAGTGGGCCCCTCGGGAAACATTCAGTACTTC.

The chain carries TRBV9 and TRBJ2-7, with TRBD1 identical over 8 bases. From germline, CDR1 is SGDLS and CDR2 YYNGEE. The CDR3 is 15 residues long. After removal of 3 bases from V and 6 bases from J, the junction contained 11 bases not matched to a gene. The CDR3 loop is CASSAQGAVISEQYF. The DNA of the CDR3 is TGTGCCAGCAGCGCGCAGGGGGCGGTGATTTCCGAGCAGTACTTC.

The chain couples TRBV28 to TRBJ1-5; 8 positions match TRBD1. There are 15 residues in the CDR3. V was pared by 2 bases and J by 8 bases, with 8 bases of the junction left unmatched. Germline lookup yields CDR1 MDHEN and CDR2 SYDVKM. Here the CDR3 DNA reads TGTGCCAGCAGTTTACAAACAGGGGGGAGGAAGCCCCAGCATTTT. This gives the protein CASSLQTGGRKPQHF.

This chain links TRBV5-1 with TRBJ1-5; TRBD1 might be the D (5 bases). The CDR3 covers 15 residues. Trimming removed 0 bases at V and 5 bases at J, with 12 bases between. Germline loops: CDR1 SGHRS, CDR2 YFSETQ. In DNA, the CDR3 is TGCGCCAGCAGCTTGGTTCCAGGGTCGTATCAGCCCCAGCATTTT. Translating it yields CASSLVPGSYQPQHF. The full variable domain, rest sourced from reference TRBV5-1 and TRBJ1-5, is KAGVTQTPRYLIKTRGQQVTLSCSPISGHRSVSWYQQTPGQGLQFLFEYFSETQRNKGNFPGRFSGRQFSNSRSEMNVSTLELGDSALYLCASSLVPGSYQPQHFGDGTRLSIL.

The V call is TRBV28, the J call TRBJ2-3, with TRBD1 matching over 7 bases. The CDR3 contains 15 residues. The germline V gene has CDR1 MDHEN and CDR2 SYDVKM. J gave up 2 bases and V 3 bases, and 5 bases lay outside the gene matches. CDR3 in DNA: TGTGCCAGCAGTTTGAGGCAGGGGGTCACAGATACGCAGTATTTT. It codes for CASSLRQGVTDTQYF.